The table lists the clone carrying this T cell receptor (beta chain) with a few counts. This CDR3 region has 12 residues. Germline CDR1 is SQVTM and CDR2 is ANQGSEA. Regarding time point: newly diagnosed GD, antithyroid drugs for less than 3 months. TCR sequences were obtained from RNA taken from PBMCs. The data were taken from a study of regulatory T cells in long-lasting Graves disease. CDR3 regions were amplified by Arm-PCR using iRepertoire HTBI primers to build TCR beta libraries. TCRdb called the multiplex PCR reads again in MiXCR, with one record for every CDR3 protein. The sample shows 450,000 to 500,000 distinct CDR3 sequences, about 17% of them seen only once. The data were also submitted as part of a second study, on T cells in Graves' hyperthyroidism and ophthalmopathy.

The sequence derives from a man in his forties or fifties with Graves disease. The chain recombines TRBV29-1 with TRBJ2-5, with D tentatively TRBD1 (6 bases). The end of the DNA fits TRBJ2-7 better, so the J call may be wrong. Sequencing used peripheral blood mononuclear cells (PBMCs), obtained at new diagnosis, from a patient treated with antithyroid drugs. The CDR3 here is CSVVPGDYEQYF. The CDR3 DNA reads TGCAGCGTTGTTCCAGGGGACTACGAGCAGTACTTC.